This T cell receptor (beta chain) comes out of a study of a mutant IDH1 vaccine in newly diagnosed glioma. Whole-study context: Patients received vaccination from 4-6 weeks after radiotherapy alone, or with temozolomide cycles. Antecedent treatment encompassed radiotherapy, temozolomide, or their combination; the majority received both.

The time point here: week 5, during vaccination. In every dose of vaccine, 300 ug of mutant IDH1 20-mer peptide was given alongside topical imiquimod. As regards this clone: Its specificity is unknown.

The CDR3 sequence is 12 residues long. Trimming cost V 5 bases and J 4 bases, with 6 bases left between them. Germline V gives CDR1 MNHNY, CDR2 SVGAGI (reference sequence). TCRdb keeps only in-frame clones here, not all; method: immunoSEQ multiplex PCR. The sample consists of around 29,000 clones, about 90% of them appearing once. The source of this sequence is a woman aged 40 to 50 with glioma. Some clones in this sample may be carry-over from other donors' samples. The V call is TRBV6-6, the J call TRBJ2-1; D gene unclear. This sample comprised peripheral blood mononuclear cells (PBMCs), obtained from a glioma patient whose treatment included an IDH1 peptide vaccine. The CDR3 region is CASSPSYNEQFF. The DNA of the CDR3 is TGTGCCAGCAGTCCATCTTACAATGAGCAGTTCTTC.